This T cell receptor beta chain originates from a study of control samples from healthy donors and cancer patients. The data were produced by immunoSEQ multiplex PCR, yet TCRdb's version contains in-frame clones alone and is incomplete. The table has about 170,000 clones, about 91% seen once. Germline V gene sequence: CDR1 LGHDT, CDR2 YNNKEL (reference sequence). The CDR3 contains 15 residues. V was clipped by 1 base and J by 7 bases, with 16 bases between them. The material sequenced was blood. This TCR came from a woman aged 40 to 50 in good health. The rearrangement joins TRBV3-1 (or the pseudogene TRBV3-2) to TRBJ1-2; weak D call: TRBD1 (5 bases). CDR3 coding DNA: TGTGCCAGCAGCCAAGGGCCAGCGGGGGTCGGTGGCTACACCTTC. This sequence encodes CASSQGPAGVGGYTF.